The T cell receptor beta chain described here comes from a study of radiation and T cells in renal cell carcinoma (dated by TCRdb to the early 2020s). Regarding the research as a whole: Samples came from a clinical trial, in which primary renal cell carcinomas received 15 Gy stereotactic body radiation therapy followed by nephrectomy 4 weeks later. In total, more than 50 samples underwent TCR beta sequencing: roughly 25 tumors plus 27 peripheral blood samples. Across all 50 or so samples, approximately 4,000,000 unique CDR3 nucleotide sequences, encoding roughly 3 million unique CDR3 amino acid sequences, were identified.

The time point label, as the study defines it: baseline pretreatment blood. Reading the label with the study, this specimen's treatment or condition is: 15 Gy SBRT to primary tumor, nephrectomy 4 weeks later. To follow tumor-enriched clonotypes, peripheral blood was collected serially from radiation-treated patients at baseline and again at 2 weeks and 4 weeks after SBRT. Every patient's renal cell carcinoma showed clear cell pathology. The QIAamp DNA Blood Mini Kit (Qiagen) was used to prepare genomic DNA for TCR sequencing. Only samples passing all quality control checks were included in the analyses. V is shortened by 4 bases, J by 12 bases, and the region joining them spans 19 bases. CDR1 is given as SGHDN and CDR2 as FVKESK, both from the germline V gene. The CDR3 covers 14 residues, taking in both the cysteine and the phenylalanine. This entry keeps only the CDR3 DNA: 42 bases, framed from base 1.

Remarks on this clone: Its antigen is unknown. One base away there is no much larger clone; base qualities are not given.

Overall results and qualifications from the work: Because pretreatment tumor biopsies were not available, the study could not determine whether clonotypes were already present within the tumor at baseline. Changes in the blood repertoire were not tracked past 4 weeks after treatment. In blood, the top tumor clonotypes increased from baseline to 2 weeks after radiation and then shrank by 4 weeks, which suggests a temporary expansion of tumor-resident clones. Effects of radiation dose or scheduling on the TCR repertoire could not be addressed with the single-armed trial design.

TCR beta libraries were generated from genomic DNA with the immunoSEQ kit, following the manufacturer's recommendations. To prepare libraries, a first multiplex PCR with proprietary primers was run, followed by a second PCR that added unique barcodes, and a bead cleanup was done after each round. Each sample batch included a kit-provided positive control reaction and a negative control reaction. The final libraries were assessed on an Agilent 4200 TapeStation D1000 ScreenTape, pooled by volume, and quantified by qPCR. An Illumina NextSeq500 fitted with a MidOutput 150-cycle cartridge performed the sequencing, running 156 Read1 cycles and 15 Index1 cycles with the kit's custom primers. The pooled library was loaded at approximately 0.92 pM, and approximately 20% PhiX control was spiked in. In the paper's pipeline: Vendor-processed data were analyzed in R, with a clonotype defined as all T cells sharing the same CDR3 nucleotide sequence. In the clone abundance analyses, frequencies in each sample were normalized to that sample's 10,000 most abundant clones. Public T cell clones, averaging fewer than five per sample, were removed before analysis. Tumor-enriched clonotypes and baseline blood-enriched clonotypes were defined as those with an abundance difference of at least 32-fold between compartments. A beta-binomial differential abundance model was used to identify clonotypes that expanded or contracted between blood time points. The Baroni-Urbani and Buser coefficient was used to measure tumor-blood repertoire similarity, and groups were compared with two-tailed Wilcoxon tests in R. Imported from immuneACCESS, the table was reduced by TCRdb to in-frame sequences with V and J called. These copies leave out some clones; in studies compared against another copy, an unresolved V gene accounts for under half, and the cause of the remainder is not known. D and trimming were read from the DNA, whereas the V and J calls and clone size are those reported in that table. In all, the sample holds approximately 100,000 clones, and roughly 90% of those were seen once. The top ten hold over 6% of the sample.

The chain uses TRBV14 and TRBJ2-1; TRBD1 might be the D gene, on 6 matching bases. This clonotype was sampled from a man aged 45 to 65 with renal cell carcinoma. The sequencing used blood, collected from a patient whose treatment included radiotherapy and nephrectomy. For the CDR3, the sequence is CASSLNLDSPRQFF. The nucleotide sequence is given as TGTGCCAGCAGCCTAAACCTGGACAGCCCAAGGCAGTTCTTC.